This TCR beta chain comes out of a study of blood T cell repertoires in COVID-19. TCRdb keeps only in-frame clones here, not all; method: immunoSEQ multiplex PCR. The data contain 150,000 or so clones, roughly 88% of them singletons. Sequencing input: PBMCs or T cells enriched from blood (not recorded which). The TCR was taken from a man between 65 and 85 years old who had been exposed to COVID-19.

The CDR3 sequence is CASSRQGQAYEQYF. Written as DNA, the CDR3 is TGTGCCAGCAGCCGGCAGGGACAGGCCTACGAGCAGTACTTC. The chain couples TRBV7-2 to TRBJ2-7, with 8 nucleotides matching TRBD1. Losses at the gene ends were 5 bases for V and 2 bases for J; bases not matched to a gene: 5. The CDR3 length is 14 residues. CDR1 and CDR2 (germline): SGHTA, FQGNSA.